The 7 T cell receptor beta chains reported below all come from one sample, sequenced in a study of Ad26.COV2.S vaccination and SARS-CoV-2 variants. Produced via immunoSEQ multiplex PCR; TCRdb's table is partial and in-frame only. The sample contains around 450,000 clones, nearly 90% of which appear only once. Documented treatment: 19 received Ad26.COV2.S at low or high dose, single or two shots; roughly 5 received placebo; per-sample allocation not given. Repertoires come from day 63 after the first vaccine or placebo injection. This sample comprised peripheral blood, obtained in a trial of Ad26.COV2.S vaccine versus placebo. These receptors originate from a person aged 18-60 years who received the Ad26.COV2.S COVID-19 vaccine or a placebo.

The J gene is TRBJ1-1, the V gene TRBV7-9; D call uncertain. V gave up 5 bases and J gave up 8 bases, with 12 bases separating them. CDR3 length: 12 amino acids. Germline CDR1 is SEHNR and CDR2 is FQNEAQ (reference sequence). CDR3 protein: CASSPHRGEAFF. The CDR3 DNA follows: TGTGCCAGCAGCCCCCATCGAGGAGAAGCTTTCTTT.

V gene TRBV6-2 or TRBV6-3 combines with J gene TRBJ2-7; 8 bases match TRBD2. This CDR3 is 18 amino acids long. Trimming cost V 0 bases and J 2 bases; bases outside gene matches: 12. Germline V gene data show CDR1 as MNHEY and CDR2 as SVGEGT. DNA of the CDR3: TGTGCCAGCAGTTACTCGAGTAGCGGGATAACCCTGACCTACGAGCAGTACTTC. Translation: CASSYSSSGITLTYEQYF.

The chain couples TRBV25-1 to TRBJ1-6; D is unclear. The CDR3 loop spans 16 amino acids. With 2 bases removed from V and 2 bases from J, the gap between germline ends came to 10 bases. Germline V gene lookup returns CDR1 MGHDK and CDR2 SYGVNS. CDR3 bases: TGTGCCAGCAGTGAAGACCAGTCAGCCTATAATTCACCCCTCCACTTT. It is translated as CASSEDQSAYNSPLHF.

The chain couples TRBV6-2 or TRBV6-3 to TRBJ1-5; TRBD1 is a possible D gene (5 bases). The CDR3 has 13 amino acids. The V gene's germline CDR1 is MNHEY and CDR2 SVGEGT. V was pared by 4 bases and J by 6 bases, with 10 bases between. The CDR3 here is CASSFLQAQPQHF. The CDR3 DNA follows: TGTGCCAGCAGTTTCCTACAGGCTCAGCCCCAGCATTTT.

The chain has TRBV3-1 (or the pseudogene TRBV3-2) and TRBJ2-5; 7 nucleotides align to TRBD1. This CDR3 contains 14 residues. In germline, CDR1 is LGHDT, CDR2 YNNKEL (reference sequence). After removal of 5 bases from V and 3 bases from J, the junction contained 6 bases not matched to a gene. Here the CDR3 reads CASSYSRGKETQYF. Written as DNA, the CDR3 is TGTGCCAGCAGCTATAGCAGGGGGAAAGAGACCCAGTACTTC.

Only one count was recorded for this clone. The chain recombines TRBV6-1 with TRBJ2-5, with no clear D. CDR3 size: 12 residues. V was shortened by 0 bases and J by 5 bases, with 4 bases between the two germline ends. Germline V lookup: CDR1 MNHNS, CDR2 SASEGT. Here the CDR3 reads CASSEAWETQYF. The CDR3 coding sequence is TGTGCCAGCAGTGAAGCTTGGGAGACCCAGTACTTC.

This rearrangement joins TRBV11-2 to TRBJ2-7, with 7 bases identical to TRBD1. Germline V gene data show CDR1 as SGHAT and CDR2 as FQNNGV. The CDR3 consists of 14 residues. After removal of 5 bases from V and 3 bases from J, the junction contained 7 bases not matched to a gene. The CDR3: CASSHPTGFYEQYF. Written as DNA, the CDR3 is TGTGCCAGCAGCCACCCGACAGGGTTCTACGAGCAGTACTTC.